The next 28 T cell receptor beta chains were all read from a single sample in a study of Graves' ophthalmopathy and Graves' hyperthyroidism. The authors amplified TCR beta CDR3 regions from RNA transcripts. Second-round multiplex PCR followed a first-round RT-PCR using HTBI primers. MiXCR, applied by TCRdb to the multiplex PCR reads, yields one record per CDR3 protein. Of about 620,000 distinct CDR3 sequences in the sample, approximately 22% were seen once. The sample consisted of peripheral blood. These receptors all stem from a woman between 18 and 29 years old with stable Graves' hyperthyroidism. Some clones in this sample may be carry-over from other donors' samples.

There are many counts of this clonotype. The rearrangement joins TRBV9 to TRBJ1-2; D might be TRBD1 (5 bases). CDR1 and CDR2 from the germline V gene are SGDLS and YYNGEE. The CDR3 totals 13 residues. Between the trimmed V and J ends, which lost 2 bases and 2 bases, there was a span of 7 bases. The DNA of the CDR3 is TGTGCCAGCAGCGTGGGGGGGAACTATGGCTACACCTTC. Translation: CASSVGGNYGYTF.

A note on this clonotype: A single base separates this from a much larger clone, so it may be a read error. This rearrangement joins TRBV10-3 to TRBJ2-7; 9 bases map to TRBD2. This CDR3 is built from 15 residues. CDR1 and CDR2 from the germline V gene are ENHRY and SYGVKD. V dropped 10 bases and J dropped 3; count of bases not matched to a gene: 13. CDR3 bases: TGTGCCACCTACCAACGGGCTAGCGGGAACTACGAGCAGTACTTC. Its translation: CATYQRASGNYEQYF.

This clonotype was observed once. V is TRBV6-2 or TRBV6-3 and J is TRBJ1-1, with 8 bases lining up with TRBD1. The CDR3 has 15 residues. J gave up 3 bases and V 6 bases, and 9 bases lay outside the gene matches. Germline V CDR1 and CDR2: MNHEY, SVGEGT. For the CDR3, the DNA is TGTGCCAGCAGCCACGGACAGGGTCGTTACACTGAAGCTTTCTTT. It codes for CASSHGQGRYTEAFF.

This clonotype was found many times. The chain employs TRBV27 and TRBJ2-7, with 7 nucleotides matching TRBD1. V lost 5 bases, J lost 3 bases, and 4 bases stayed unmatched. Germline loops: CDR1 MNHEY, CDR2 SMNVEV (reference sequence). The CDR3 has 13 amino acids. In DNA form, the CDR3 reads TGTGCCAGCAGTAAACCAGGGGGCTACGAGCAGTACTTC. This codes for CASSKPGGYEQYF.

The chain recombines TRBV27 with TRBJ2-5, with 10 bases identical to TRBD2. From germline, CDR1 is MNHEY and CDR2 SMNVEV (reference sequence). The CDR3 extends over 15 amino acids. The junction had 9 bases not matched to a gene; V was cut back by 6 bases and J by 5 bases. The CDR3 sequence is CASRKTLAGVETQYF. The DNA for the CDR3 is TGTGCCAGCAGAAAGACTCTAGCGGGAGTGGAGACCCAGTACTTC.

The J gene is TRBJ1-2, the V gene TRBV7-9; D is ambiguous. Germline V CDR1 and CDR2: SEHNR, FQNEAQ (reference sequence). Between the trimmed V and J ends, which lost 5 bases and 7 bases, there was a span of 20 bases. The CDR3 length is 15 residues. CDR3 nucleotides: TGTGCCAGCAGCCCCGAGAAGGGTGTAGCTTTTGGCTACACCTTC. Protein: CASSPEKGVAFGYTF.

This clonotype was recorded at least ten times. The chain joins TRBV6-1 to TRBJ2-7, with D possibly matching TRBD2 (6 bases). CDR1 and CDR2 (germline): MNHNS, SASEGT. With 6 bases removed from V and 8 bases from J, the gap between germline ends came to 20 bases. The CDR3 is 14 residues long. CDR3 in amino acids: CASSQWRAEYQQYF. In DNA, the CDR3 is TGTGCCAGCAGCCAATGGAGGGCTGAGTATCAGCAGTACTTC.

This clonotype was seen repeatedly, ten times or more. The chain has TRBV4-1 and TRBJ1-3; D remains unclear. Germline V gives CDR1 MGHRA, CDR2 YSYEKL. The CDR3 consists of 17 residues. Trimming shortened V by 4 bases and J by 2 bases, and 18 bases separated the two germline ends. CDR3 region: CASSPNFDGGTGNTIYF. DNA for the CDR3: TGCGCCAGCAGCCCAAACTTCGACGGAGGGACTGGAAACACCATATATTTT.

A note on this clonotype: A much larger clone lies a single base off, so this may be a read error. CDR3 in DNA: TGTGCCAGCAGCTTGGAGCCGGACTCACCCCTCCACTTT. This codes for CASSLEPDSPLHF. The rearrangement uses TRBV11-2 and TRBJ1-6; no firm D call. Germline V lookup: CDR1 SGHAT, CDR2 FQNNGV. This CDR3 is 13 amino acids long. V was pared by 3 bases and J by 10 bases, with 10 bases between. The whole variable domain, remainder taken from reference TRBV11-2 and TRBJ1-6, is EAGVAQSPRYKIIEKRQSVAFWCNPISGHATLYWYQQILGQGPKLLIQFQNNGVVDDSQLPKDRFSAERLKGVDSTLKIQPAKLEDSAVYLCASSLEPDSPLHFGNGTRLTVT.

The table lists this clonotype with many counts. This rearrangement joins TRBV28 to TRBJ1-5; 10 bases line up with TRBD1. Germline-derived CDR1 and CDR2 are MDHEN and SYDVKM. The CDR3 covers 15 residues. The V gene end was trimmed by 6 bases and the J gene end by 1 base; junction bases not matched to a gene: 3. The CDR3 loop is CASRTGGGSNQPQHF. The CDR3 coding sequence is TGTGCCAGCAGGACAGGGGGCGGGAGCAATCAGCCCCAGCATTTT.

This clonotype has just a few counts. The chain carries TRBV28 and TRBJ1-2; the match to TRBD1 covers 10 bases. The V gene end was trimmed by 4 bases and the J gene end by 4 bases; junction bases not matched to a gene: 6. Per germline, CDR1 MDHEN and CDR2 SYDVKM. This CDR3 has 15 amino acids. As DNA, the CDR3 is TGTGCCAGCAGTTCAGACAGGGGGCTAGGCTATGGCTACACCTTC. Amino acids: CASSSDRGLGYGYTF.

At least ten counts were recorded for this clonotype. This chain links TRBV20-1 with TRBJ2-7; D gene unclear. The germline gives CDR1 DFQATT, CDR2 SNEGSKA (reference sequence). This CDR3 comprises 12 residues. V shed 3 bases and J shed 3 bases, with 9 bases lying between them. The CDR3 reads CSASHPDYEQYF. CDR3 DNA sequence: TGCAGTGCTAGCCATCCTGACTACGAGCAGTACTTC.

This clonotype has a count of ten or more. This chain uses TRBV20-1 with TRBJ2-4; 11 nucleotides agree with TRBD2. Germline trimming cut 2 bases from V and 2 bases from J; bases unmatched to any gene: 5. The CDR3 is 16 residues long. Germline values: CDR1 DFQATT, CDR2 SNEGSKA (reference sequence). CDR3 nucleotide sequence: TGCAGTGCTAGACTAGCGGGAGGACCAACCAAAAACATTCAGTACTTC. As protein: CSARLAGGPTKNIQYF.

This chain joins TRBV20-1 and TRBJ1-1; the D is unclear. This CDR3 comprises 14 residues. In germline, CDR1 is DFQATT, CDR2 SNEGSKA (reference sequence). V lost 0 bases and J lost 4, with 12 bases in between. CDR3 in DNA: TGCAGTGCTAGAGATAGAGCCCCGGCCACTGAAGCTTTCTTT. Translating gives CSARDRAPATEAFF.

Only one count was recorded for this clonotype. This CDR3 reads CASSPSSGMDTGELFF. CDR3 DNA: TGTGCCAGCAGTCCATCCAGCGGGATGGACACCGGGGAGCTGTTTTTT. The chain recombines TRBV12-3 or TRBV12-4 with TRBJ2-2; 7 positions match TRBD2. The CDR3 length is 16 residues. V lost 5 bases, J lost 3 bases, and 9 bases stayed unmatched.

This clonotype was counted many times. V usage is TRBV28 and J usage is TRBJ2-7; 10 nucleotides align to TRBD1. The CDR3 extends over 15 amino acids. CDR1 and CDR2 from the germline V gene are MDHEN and SYDVKM. V lost 7 bases and J lost 1; bases outside the gene matches: 7. Here the CDR3 DNA reads TGTGCCAGCACTCTAGGGACAGGGGCATCCTACGAGCAGTACTTC. Its protein is CASTLGTGASYEQYF. Complete variable domain (other parts from reference TRBV28 and TRBJ2-7): DVKVTQSSRYLVKRTGEKVFLECVQDMDHENMFWYRQDPGLGLRLIYFSYDVKMKEKGDIPEGYSVSREKKERFSLILESASTNQTSMYLCASTLGTGASYEQYFGPGTRLTVT.

This clonotype came up once. The CDR3 DNA reads as TGCAGTGCTAGCACCGGGACAGGGACGGCACGATTAAGAAACTATGGCTACACCTTC. This gives the protein CSASTGTGTARLRNYGYTF. The chain links TRBV20-1 to TRBJ1-2; 9 bases match TRBD1. This CDR3 is built from 19 residues. Germline V lookup: CDR1 DFQATT, CDR2 SNEGSKA (reference sequence). V dropped 3 bases and J dropped 2; count of bases not matched to a gene: 19.

As to this clonotype: This may be a read error, as it is one base from a much larger clone. The chain recombines TRBV30 with TRBJ1-5, with 8 bases lining up with TRBD1. The CDR3 has 13 residues. Germline CDR1 and CDR2: GTSNPN and SVGIG (reference sequence). This chain's CDR3 is CAWGQGANQLQHF. CDR3 DNA sequence: TGTGCCTGGGGACAGGGAGCTAATCAGCTCCAGCATTTT.

The table lists this clonotype with many counts. V and J are TRBV6-1 and TRBJ1-6; D uncertain. V gave up 6 bases and J gave up 0 bases, with 12 bases separating them. The germline gives CDR1 MNHNS, CDR2 SASEGT. The CDR3 is made up of 16 amino acids. The CDR3, as DNA: TGTGCCAGCAGCGCTGCAGAGAGCTCCTATAATTCACCCCTCCACTTT. As protein: CASSAAESSYNSPLHF.

This clonotype showed up many times. This chain uses TRBV29-1 with TRBJ1-2, with D possibly being TRBD1 (5 bases). Per the germline V gene, CDR1 is SQVTM and CDR2 is ANQGSEA. V was clipped by 4 bases and J by 5 bases, with 17 bases between them. The CDR3 has 14 residues. This chain's CDR3 is CSVVSDRVFYGYTF. DNA for the CDR3: TGCAGCGTTGTAAGTGACAGAGTCTTTTATGGCTACACCTTC.

The V call is TRBV14, the J call TRBJ2-7, with a weak D call TRBD1 (5 bases). V was clipped by 1 base and J by 2 bases, with 12 bases between them. The CDR3 totals 15 residues. Germline CDR1 and CDR2: SGHDN and FVKESK. The CDR3 region is CASSQVRGMAYEQYF. Written as DNA, the CDR3 is TGTGCCAGCAGCCAAGTTAGGGGAATGGCCTACGAGCAGTACTTC.

This clonotype showed up just a few times. The chain employs TRBV12-3 or TRBV12-4 and TRBJ1-4; D call uncertain. The V end lost 3 bases, the J end lost 2 bases, and 7 bases lay between the germline ends. This CDR3 has 14 amino acids. The CDR3 here is CASSLGWTNEKLFF. The CDR3 DNA reads TGTGCCAGCAGTTTGGGGTGGACTAATGAAAAACTGTTTTTT.

This clonotype was found a few times. The chain recombines TRBV30 with TRBJ2-5; TRBD2 aligns across 15 bases. This CDR3 has 17 residues. Trimming at V came to 0 bases and at J to 5 bases, leaving 7 bases not matched to a gene. CDR1 is GTSNPN and CDR2 is SVGIG in the germline V gene (reference sequence). Written as DNA, the CDR3 is TGTGCCTGGAGTGTACGAGGACTAGCGGGAGGGACGGAGACCCAGTACTTC. Residues: CAWSVRGLAGGTETQYF.

This clonotype was detected ten times or more. The rearrangement links TRBV4-2 to TRBJ1-1; 10 positions agree with TRBD1. The CDR3 runs to 15 residues. Germline V lookup: CDR1 LGHNA, CDR2 YNFKEQ. Unmatched junction bases numbered 2, after V lost 1 base and J lost 3 bases. In DNA form, the CDR3 reads TGTGCCAGCAGCCAAGTAGGGACAGGGGACACTGAAGCTTTCTTT. Its protein is CASSQVGTGDTEAFF.

There are a few counts of this clonotype. V is TRBV6-5 and J is TRBJ1-2; D gene uncertain. Per the germline V gene, CDR1 is MNHEY and CDR2 is SVGAGI. V lost 4 bases, J lost 4 bases, and 10 bases lay in between. This CDR3 region has 13 residues. DNA of the CDR3: TGTGCCAGCAGTTCCTCCACCTCCTATGGCTACACCTTC. Encoded protein: CASSSSTSYGYTF.

The chain recombines TRBV2 with TRBJ1-2; a weak D match, TRBD1 (5 bases). There are 14 residues in the CDR3. Germline CDR1 SNHLY, CDR2 FYNNEI. V was trimmed by 8 bases and J by 7 bases, leaving 20 bases between them. In DNA form, the CDR3 reads TGTGCCAGCGAGTACAGTGGGGGGTACAGTGGCTACACCTTC. Translation: CASEYSGGYSGYTF. Variable domain in full (rest from reference TRBV2 and TRBJ1-2): EPEVTQTPSHQVTQMGQEVILRCVPISNHLYFYWYRQILGQKVEFLVSFYNNEISEKSEIFDDQFSVERPDGSNFTLKIRSTKLEDSAMYFCASEYSGGYSGYTFGSGTRLTVV.

This clonotype was seen many times. The V and J genes are TRBV28 and TRBJ1-5; 8 bases line up with TRBD1. The CDR3 has 20 amino acids. Losses at the gene ends were 1 base for V and 6 bases for J; bases not matched to a gene: 20. Germline lookup yields CDR1 MDHEN and CDR2 SYDVKM. Here the CDR3 DNA reads TGTGCCAGCAGTTTATTAGACTTGATCGGGACAGGTGGCCTTGGTCAGCCCCAGCATTTT. Residues: CASSLLDLIGTGGLGQPQHF.

The V and J genes are TRBV19 and TRBJ1-1; no reliable D call. Germline loops: CDR1 LNHDA, CDR2 SQIVND (reference sequence). Trimming removed 4 bases from V and 11 bases from J, with 20 bases in between. The CDR3 runs 14 residues. CDR3 amino acids: CASSTDRGLGLAFF. CDR3 nucleotides: TGTGCCAGTAGTACGGATCGGGGATTAGGATTGGCTTTCTTT. Full variable domain (rest looked up from reference TRBV19 and TRBJ1-1): DGGITQSPKYLFRKEGQNVTLSCEQNLNHDAMYWYRQDPGQGLRLIYYSQIVNDFQKGDIAEGYSVSREKKESFPLTVTSAQKNPTAFYLCASSTDRGLGLAFFGQGTRLTVV.